A selection of T cell receptor beta chains follows, all from one sample in a study of blood T cell repertoires in COVID-19. Clones were sequenced by immunoSEQ multiplex PCR, and TCRdb holds only the in-frame ones, with some missing. The sample carries over 65,000 clones, 90% recorded once. Source material: peripheral blood. These receptors were collected from an elderly woman with acute or convalescent COVID-19. The CDR3 runs from the conserved cysteine through the conserved F or W. D genes are given only for firm matches. Clone size is stated in some rows and not others, as once, few, many or a class when expanded.

d_gene | abundance | len | j_gene | v_gene | CDR3aa | CDR3nt
- | - | 16 | TRBJ2-7 | TRBV6-1 | CASSARGLAGRYEQYF | TGTGCCAGCAGTGCTAGGGGGCTAGCGGGTCGCTACGAGCAGTACTTC
- | - | 16 | TRBJ1-4 | TRBV9 | CASSVGPQEGFEKLFF | TGTGCCAGCAGCGTAGGGCCCCAGGAAGGATTTGAAAAACTGTTTTTT
TRBD2 | - | 14 | TRBJ2-5 | TRBV2 | CASSEGGRGETQYF | TGTGCCAGCAGTGAGGGAGGGCGGGGCGAGACCCAGTACTTC
TRBD1 | - | 14 | TRBJ1-2 | TRBV7-9 | CASSLVTGANGYTF | TGTGCCAGCAGCTTAGTAACAGGGGCGAATGGCTACACCTTC
- | once | 14 | TRBJ1-4 | TRBV9 | CASSVDRANEKLFF | TGTGCCAGCAGCGTAGACAGGGCTAATGAAAAACTGTTTTTT
- | once | 15 | TRBJ2-2 | TRBV2 | CASRLGRVNTGELFF | TGTGCCAGCAGACTCGGCAGGGTCAACACCGGGGAGCTGTTTTTT
TRBD1 | - | 13 | TRBJ1-6 | TRBV29-1 | CSVRQGDNSPLHF | TGCAGCGTGAGGCAGGGGGATAATTCACCCCTCCACTTT
- | - | 17 | TRBJ2-3 | TRBV6-6 | CASSPETHPRLTDTQYF | TGTGCCAGCAGTCCGGAGACTCACCCCCGACTCACAGATACGCAGTATTTT
- | - | 14 | TRBJ1-1 | TRBV3-1/TRBV3-2 | CASSWGDLNTEAFF | TGTGCCAGCAGCTGGGGGGACCTGAACACTGAAGCTTTCTTT
TRBD1 | - | 15 | TRBJ2-7 | TRBV7-2 | CASSFDRGLPYEQYF | TGTGCCAGCAGCTTCGACAGGGGGCTCCCCTACGAGCAGTACTTC
TRBD1 | - | 13 | TRBJ2-5 | TRBV19 | CASGTGVMETQYF | TGTGCCAGCGGGACAGGGGTCATGGAGACCCAGTACTTC
- | - | 14 | TRBJ1-1 | TRBV29-1 | CSVLLGQLNTEAFF | TGCAGCGTTCTACTTGGACAATTGAACACTGAAGCTTTCTTT
- | - | 13 | TRBJ2-7 | TRBV15 | CATSRADRAEQYF | TGTGCCACCAGCAGAGCTGATCGAGCCGAGCAGTACTTC
- | once | 14 | TRBJ1-2 | TRBV19 | CASSWRVRNYGYTF | TGTGCCAGTAGTTGGAGGGTACGGAACTATGGCTACACCTTC
- | - | 16 | TRBJ2-3 | TRBV5-1 | CASSLAPGSGVDTQYF | TGCGCCAGCAGCTTGGCCCCAGGGTCGGGGGTGGATACGCAGTATTTT
TRBD1 | - | 14 | TRBJ2-7 | TRBV27 | CASSSDRNPYEQYF | TGTGCCAGCAGTTCGGACAGGAATCCCTACGAGCAGTACTTC
TRBD2 | - | 15 | TRBJ2-1 | TRBV5-4 | CASSWRGGSGNEQFF | TGTGCCAGCAGCTGGCGGGGGGGCTCTGGGAATGAGCAGTTCTTC
- | few | 13 | TRBJ2-5 | TRBV2 | CASTVRGGETQYF | TGTGCCAGCACCGTCAGGGGTGGGGAGACCCAGTACTTC
- | - | 16 | TRBJ1-4 | TRBV21-1 | CASSKRRDRGWEKLFF | TGTGCCAGCAGCAAGAGACGGGACAGGGGATGGGAAAAACTGTTTTTT
TRBD2 | - | 18 | TRBJ2-3 | TRBV3-1/TRBV3-2 | CASSPPAGTSGSTDTQYF | TGTGCCAGCAGCCCACCCGCCGGAACTAGCGGGAGCACAGATACGCAGTATTTT
- | - | 15 | TRBJ1-1 | TRBV10-2 | CASMVRYIGDTEAFF | TGCGCCAGCATGGTTCGATATATAGGGGACACTGAAGCTTTCTTT
- | - | 13 | TRBJ2-5 | TRBV5-1 | CASSTGSRETQYF | TGCGCCAGCAGTACCGGGAGTCGAGAGACCCAGTACTTC
- | once | 16 | TRBJ2-1 | TRBV3-1/TRBV3-2 | CASSQALGLSYNEQFF | TGTGCCAGCAGCCAAGCCCTCGGGTTATCCTACAATGAGCAGTTCTTC
- | - | 16 | TRBJ1-4 | TRBV11-2 | CASSYATQGRREKLFF | TGTGCCAGCAGTTATGCCACCCAGGGAAGGCGGGAAAAACTGTTTTTT
TRBD2 | - | 14 | TRBJ2-1 | TRBV2 | CASKYPGGKNEQFF | TGTGCCAGCAAGTACCCGGGGGGTAAAAATGAGCAGTTCTTC
TRBD1 | - | 15 | TRBJ1-4 | TRBV27 | CASSPDRAANEKLFF | TGTGCCAGCAGCCCGGACAGGGCTGCTAATGAAAAACTGTTTTTT
- | - | 12 | TRBJ2-1 | TRBV3-1/TRBV3-2 | CASSLLTGEQFF | TGTGCCAGCAGCCTCCTAACGGGTGAGCAGTTCTTC
- | - | 13 | TRBJ1-5 | TRBV2 | CASSEDRYQPQHF | TGTGCCAGCAGTGAAGACAGGTATCAGCCCCAGCATTTT
- | - | 15 | TRBJ1-3 | TRBV20-1 | CSASLDSVRSNTIYF | TGCAGTGCTAGTTTGGACAGTGTACGTTCGAACACCATATATTTT
- | - | 14 | TRBJ2-5 | TRBV5-1 | CASSTPGASETQYF | TGCGCCAGCAGCACTCCCGGTGCAAGCGAGACCCAGTACTTC
- | - | 13 | TRBJ1-1 | TRBV29-1 | CSVEGGTRTEAFF | TGCAGCGTTGAAGGGGGCACGAGAACTGAAGCTTTCTTT
- | - | 14 | TRBJ1-2 | TRBV6-1 | CASSEDGAYYGYTF | TGTGCCAGCAGTGAAGATGGGGCTTACTATGGCTACACCTTC
TRBD2 | once | 17 | TRBJ2-1 | TRBV7-2 | CASSSIGGLAAYNEQFF | TGTGCCAGCAGCTCTATAGGCGGACTAGCGGCCTACAATGAGCAGTTCTTC
- | - | 13 | TRBJ2-5 | TRBV5-5 | CASEKGGKETQYF | TGTGCCAGCGAAAAGGGGGGGAAAGAGACCCAGTACTTC
TRBD1 | - | 13 | TRBJ2-5 | TRBV19 | CASSLGTGQTQYF | TGTGCCAGTAGTCTCGGGACAGGTCAGACCCAGTACTTC
- | - | 14 | TRBJ2-7 | TRBV7-2 | CASSLASGSYEQYF | TGTGCCAGCAGCTTAGCTAGCGGTTCCTACGAGCAGTACTTC
TRBD1 | - | 15 | TRBJ2-3 | TRBV7-3 | CASSLHDRGQDTQYF | TGTGCCAGCAGCTTGCACGACAGGGGTCAAGATACGCAGTATTTT
TRBD1 | - | 14 | TRBJ1-4 | TRBV2 | CASSEGQGGRKLFF | TGTGCCAGCAGTGAAGGACAGGGTGGGAGAAAACTGTTTTTT
- | - | 15 | TRBJ1-2 | TRBV9 | CASSGMVARGVGYTF | TGTGCCAGCAGCGGAATGGTCGCCAGGGGTGTTGGCTACACCTTC
- | - | 12 | TRBJ1-2 | TRBV12-3/TRBV12-4 | CASSLQGGGYTF | TGTGCCAGCAGTTTGCAGGGAGGTGGCTACACCTTC
TRBD2 | - | 16 | TRBJ2-7 | TRBV11-2 | CASSLGASGGNYEQYF | TGTGCCAGCAGCTTAGGGGCTAGCGGGGGGAACTACGAGCAGTACTTC
- | - | 15 | TRBJ1-5 | TRBV6-1 | CASSEDRARYQPQHF | TGTGCCAGCAGTGAAGACAGGGCACGGTATCAGCCCCAGCATTTT
TRBD1 | few | 19 | TRBJ2-3 | TRBV9 | CASSVEPTRQGSITDTQYF | TGTGCCAGCAGCGTAGAGCCCACCCGACAGGGTTCGATCACAGATACGCAGTATTTT
- | - | 14 | TRBJ2-1 | TRBV9 | CASSTRGLNNEQFF | TGTGCCAGCAGCACGCGGGGGCTCAACAATGAGCAGTTCTTC
- | - | 15 | TRBJ2-5 | TRBV7-8 | CASSLGGGGQETQYF | TGTGCCAGCAGCCTAGGGGGCGGGGGGCAAGAGACCCAGTACTTC
TRBD1 | - | 15 | TRBJ1-5 | TRBV28 | CASSPRQGGYQPQHF | TGTGCCAGCAGTCCACGACAGGGAGGCTACCAGCCCCAGCATTTT
- | once | 13 | TRBJ1-2 | TRBV28 | CASSLPGLRGYTF | TGTGCCAGCAGTTTACCAGGGCTCCGCGGCTACACCTTC
- | - | 15 | TRBJ2-1 | TRBV10-1 | CASSLLQGPYNEQFF | TGCGCCAGCAGTCTACTACAGGGCCCCTACAATGAGCAGTTCTTC
TRBD1 | - | 17 | TRBJ2-3 | TRBV5-1 | CASSLGGQALRADTQYF | TGCGCCAGCAGCCTTGGGGGACAGGCCCTTAGGGCAGATACGCAGTATTTT
- | once | 16 | TRBJ1-3 | TRBV6-2/TRBV6-3 | CASSYASQGSGNTIYF | TGTGCCAGCAGTTACGCGTCACAGGGAAGTGGAAACACCATATATTTT
- | - | 13 | TRBJ1-1 | TRBV19 | CASSMFGGTEAFF | TGTGCCAGTAGTATGTTTGGCGGCACTGAAGCTTTCTTT
- | - | 14 | TRBJ1-5 | TRBV10-3 | CAISQGLGNQPQHF | TGTGCCATCAGTCAGGGGTTAGGCAATCAGCCCCAGCATTTT
- | - | 13 | TRBJ1-1 | TRBV12-5 | CASGLDRRTEAFF | TGTGCTAGTGGACTTGACAGGAGGACTGAAGCTTTCTTT
- | once | 15 | TRBJ1-1 | TRBV27 | CASRPAAIIDFEAFF | TGTGCCAGCAGACCAGCGGCGATAATTGATTTTGAAGCTTTCTTT
TRBD2 | - | 14 | TRBJ2-7 | TRBV3-1/TRBV3-2 | CASSQGTRVHEQYF | TGTGCCAGCAGCCAAGGGACTAGGGTCCACGAGCAGTACTTC